The entry that follows covers one T cell receptor (beta chain) sequence. What it binds is not known. The PCR ran on 60 Vbeta and 13 Jbeta primers. Sequenced by immunoSEQ multiplex PCR; TCRdb stores in-frame clones only, minus some. The repertoire holds more than 150,000 clones, with roughly 75% as singletons. Trimming removed 3 bases from V and 6 bases from J; junction bases left unmatched: 4. Germline CDR1 reads SGHTA; CDR2 reads FQGTGA. This CDR3 has 13 amino acids. This sample was included in a study of cytomegalovirus exposure and HLA in healthy donors. General study results and limits: Reported results showed that the classifier diagnosed cytomegalovirus status with high specificity and sensitivity. Roughly even sequencing depth across donors was the assumption behind the presence/absence analyses. Information on immune exposure was restricted to one variable (CMV serostatus). Among TCR beta chains of equal frequency, HLA-associated ones were more clonally expanded in a later analysis.

This clonotype was sampled from a woman in her 30s in good health and CMV-seronegative. The chain is built from TRBV7-3 and TRBJ2-7; the match to TRBD2 covers 8 bases. The source material was PBMCs. The CDR3 DNA reads as TGTGCCAGCAGCTTTAGCGGGGAGGGCGAGCAGTACTTC. Its protein is CASSFSGEGEQYF.